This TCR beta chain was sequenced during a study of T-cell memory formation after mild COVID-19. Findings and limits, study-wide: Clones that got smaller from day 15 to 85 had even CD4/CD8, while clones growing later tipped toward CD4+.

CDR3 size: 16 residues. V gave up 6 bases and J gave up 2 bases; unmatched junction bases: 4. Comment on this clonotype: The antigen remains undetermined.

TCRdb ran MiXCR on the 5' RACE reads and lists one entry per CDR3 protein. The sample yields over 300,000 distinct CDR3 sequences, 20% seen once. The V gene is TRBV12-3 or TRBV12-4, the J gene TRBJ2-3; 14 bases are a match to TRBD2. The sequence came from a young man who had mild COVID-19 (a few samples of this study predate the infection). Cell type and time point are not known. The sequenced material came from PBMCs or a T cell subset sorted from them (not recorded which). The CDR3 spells CASREGLAGDTDTQYF. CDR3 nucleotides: TGTGCCAGCAGAGAGGGACTAGCGGGGGACACAGATACGCAGTATTTT.